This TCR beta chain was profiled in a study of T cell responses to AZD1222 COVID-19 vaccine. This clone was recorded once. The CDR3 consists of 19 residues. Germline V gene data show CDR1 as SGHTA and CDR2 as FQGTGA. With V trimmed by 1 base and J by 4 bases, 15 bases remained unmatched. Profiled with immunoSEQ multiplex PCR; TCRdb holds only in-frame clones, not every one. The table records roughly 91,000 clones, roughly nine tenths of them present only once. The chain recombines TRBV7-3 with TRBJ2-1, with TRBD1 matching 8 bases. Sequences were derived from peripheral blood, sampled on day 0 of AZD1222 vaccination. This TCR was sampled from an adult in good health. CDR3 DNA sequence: TGTGCCAGCAGCTTAAGTTTTGGGGGAGGTCAGGGGGCGTACAATGAGCAGTTCTTC. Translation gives CASSLSFGGGQGAYNEQFF.